The next 14 T cell receptor beta chains were all read from a single sample in a study of T cells in Graves' hyperthyroidism and ophthalmopathy. The CDR3 regions of TCR beta were amplified from RNA transcripts. When the TCR CDR3 underwent first-round RT-PCR, the HTBI primer set was used. MiXCR, run by TCRdb on the multiplex PCR reads, gives a single entry per CDR3 protein. The sample contains a few hundred thousand distinct CDR3 sequences, 22% of which appear only once. Material: blood. All receptors come from a woman aged 70 to 79 with Graves' ophthalmopathy.

Notes on this clonotype: A read error may explain this, as a much larger clone is one base away. The CDR3 DNA is TGTGCCACGCTTCACGGGGAGCCGTTTTTT. As protein: CATLHGEPFF. J is TRBJ2-2 and V is TRBV11-2, with D perhaps TRBD2 (5 bases). CDR3 length equals 10 residues. The germline V gene has CDR1 SGHAT and CDR2 FQNNGV.

This chain uses TRBV7-2 with TRBJ1-6; D is unclear. This CDR3 region has 12 residues. Germline CDR1 reads SGHTA; CDR2 reads FQGNSA. V lost 6 bases, J lost 8 bases, and 8 bases lay in between. CDR3 sequence: CASSKQDSPLHF. The CDR3 DNA is TGTGCCAGCAGTAAACAAGATTCACCCCTCCACTTT.

The V call is TRBV18, the J call TRBJ2-3, with D unresolved. Per the germline V gene, CDR1 is KGHSH and CDR2 is LQKENI. The CDR3 loop spans 11 amino acids. V lost 2 bases and J lost 7, with 4 bases in between. DNA for the CDR3: TGTGCCAGCTCACCAATTCATACGCAGTATTTT. Its translation: CASSPIHTQYF.

This clonotype was observed a few times. DNA for the CDR3: TGCGCCAGCAGCCCATACACTTCCTACGAGCAGTACTTC. Protein product: CASSPYTSYEQYF. This chain links TRBV5-1 with TRBJ2-7; no definite D call. This CDR3 spans 13 amino acids. From germline, CDR1 is SGHRS and CDR2 YFSETQ. Trimming left V 4 bases short and J 1 base short, with 9 bases between.

This clonotype has more than one count but fewer than ten. The CDR3 DNA reads as TGTGCCACCAGTGTCGGCGGGACTCTAAAGGGCTACACCTTC. Amino acid sequence: CATSVGGTLKGYTF. The rearrangement joins TRBV24-1 to TRBJ1-2; possible D gene TRBD1, 5 bases. Germline CDR1 KGHDR, CDR2 SFDVKD. Trimming removed 5 bases from V and 8 bases from J, with 17 bases in between. The CDR3 sequence is 14 residues long.

The chain combines TRBV5-1 with TRBJ2-2; 10 bases align to TRBD2. This CDR3 is 19 amino acids long. Germline lookup yields CDR1 SGHRS and CDR2 YFSETQ. After removal of 1 base from V and 5 bases from J, the junction contained 14 bases not matched to a gene. The CDR3 region is CASSLNPAGGPRGTGELFF. DNA of the CDR3: TGCGCCAGCAGCTTGAATCCAGCGGGAGGGCCTAGGGGTACCGGGGAGCTGTTTTTT.

This clonotype occurred a few times. The J gene is TRBJ1-1, the V gene TRBV6-1; perhaps TRBD1 as D (5 bases). Germline CDR1 is MNHNS and CDR2 is SASEGT. Trimming stripped 7 bases from V and 0 bases from J, with 21 bases between. This CDR3 region has 17 residues. The CDR3 DNA reads as TGTGCCAGCAACCCAACCGGGGCCGTGGGAATGAACACTGAAGCTTTCTTT. Translation: CASNPTGAVGMNTEAFF.

In its sample, this clonotype was seen a few times. The rearrangement joins TRBV20-1 to TRBJ2-7; no clear D. Germline-derived CDR1 and CDR2 are DFQATT and SNEGSKA (reference sequence). The CDR3 contains 13 residues. The ends were cut back, 4 bases at V and 2 bases at J, with 12 bases in the middle. The CDR3 DNA reads TGCAGTGCTAAAATCGGATCGCCCTACGAGCAGTACTTC. This codes for CSAKIGSPYEQYF.

The genes are TRBV20-1 and TRBJ1-2, with a tentative D call TRBD1 (6 bases). The CDR3 contains 12 residues. V was pared by 1 base and J by 7 bases, with 10 bases between. Germline CDR1 DFQATT, CDR2 SNEGSKA (reference sequence). The CDR3 DNA sequence: TGCAGTGCTAGAGCACAGGGATCTGGCTACACCTTC. Its translation is CSARAQGSGYTF.

The rearrangement links TRBV29-1 to TRBJ2-5; 7 bases map to TRBD1. V gave up 8 bases and J gave up 4 bases; unmatched junction bases: 13. CDR1 and CDR2 (germline): SQVTM, ANQGSEA. This CDR3 comprises 14 residues. This chain's CDR3 is CSSTGVGGRETQYF. CDR3 DNA: TGCAGCTCAACAGGGGTGGGTGGGCGAGAGACCCAGTACTTC.

The table lists this clonotype with a few counts. The chain has TRBV24-1 and TRBJ2-3, with 8 bases aligning to TRBD2. Unmatched junction bases numbered 13, after V lost 4 bases and J lost 2 bases. Germline loops: CDR1 KGHDR, CDR2 SFDVKD. This CDR3 comprises 18 residues. The CDR3 here is CATSDPGVSGRVTDTQYF. CDR3 nucleotide sequence: TGTGCCACCAGTGACCCAGGAGTGTCCGGGAGGGTCACAGATACGCAGTATTTT.

J is TRBJ2-7 and V is TRBV6-9; tentatively, D is TRBD1 (6 bases). Trimming pared 2 bases from V and 7 bases from J, leaving 12 bases between. Per germline, CDR1 MNHGY and CDR2 SVAAGI. This CDR3 spans 13 amino acids. Written as DNA, the CDR3 is TGTGCCAGCAGTTATAACAGGGCGGTTGAGCAGTACTTC. It specifies CASSYNRAVEQYF.

The chain uses TRBV11-2 and TRBJ2-5, with 7 nucleotides matching TRBD2. Germline CDR1 and CDR2: SGHAT and FQNNGV. The CDR3 is 16 amino acids. Germline trimming cut 5 bases from V and 5 bases from J; bases unmatched to any gene: 14. The CDR3 protein is CASSHGGGVYEETQYF. The DNA of the CDR3 is TGTGCCAGCAGCCACGGGGGAGGGGTTTACGAGGAGACCCAGTACTTC.

This clonotype was found a few times. This chain links TRBV2 with TRBJ2-4; no clear D. From germline, CDR1 is SNHLY and CDR2 FYNNEI. The length of the CDR3 is 15 residues. The V end was cut by 5 bases, the J end by 0 bases, with 11 bases between. CDR3 sequence reads: CASSTLALAKNIQYF. Written as DNA, the CDR3 is TGTGCCAGCAGTACCCTGGCTTTAGCCAAAAACATTCAGTACTTC.